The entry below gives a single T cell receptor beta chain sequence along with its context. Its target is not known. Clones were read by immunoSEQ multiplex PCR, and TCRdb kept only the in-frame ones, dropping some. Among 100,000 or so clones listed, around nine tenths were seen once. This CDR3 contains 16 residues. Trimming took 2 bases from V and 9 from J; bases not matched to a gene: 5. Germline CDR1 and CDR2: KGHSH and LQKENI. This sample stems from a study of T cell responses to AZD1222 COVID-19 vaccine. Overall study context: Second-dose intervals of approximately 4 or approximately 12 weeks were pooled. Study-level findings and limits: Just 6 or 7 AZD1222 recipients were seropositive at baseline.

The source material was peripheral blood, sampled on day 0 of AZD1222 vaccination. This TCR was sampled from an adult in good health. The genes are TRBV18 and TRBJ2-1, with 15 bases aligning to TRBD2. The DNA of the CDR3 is TGTGCCAGCTCACCAAGGACTAGCGGGGGGGCCGGTGAGCAGTTCTTC. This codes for CASSPRTSGGAGEQFF.